A selection of T cell receptor beta chains follows, all from one sample in a study of blood T cell repertoires in COVID-19. The assay was immunoSEQ multiplex PCR, and TCRdb's table has in-frame clones only and misses some. The repertoire consists of roughly 290,000 clones, with 70% to 90% occurring once and the leading ten covering about 12%. The sequenced material came from peripheral blood. Receptors originate from a woman aged 60 to 75 with acute or convalescent COVID-19. CDR3s include the opening cysteine and the closing phenylalanine or tryptophan. Each record gives: V gene, clone size, J gene, D gene, CDR3 protein, CDR3 DNA. D genes are given only for firm matches. Some rows have no size entry. The others give once, few or many, or a class for an expanded clone.

>TRBV2|-|TRBJ2-1|-
CASVDRNNEQFF
TGTGCCAGCGTTGACAGGAACAATGAGCAGTTCTTC
>TRBV10-3|once|TRBJ2-1|TRBD2
CAIRLAGRKEGDEQFF
TGTGCCATCAGGCTAGCGGGGCGAAAGGAGGGCGATGAGCAGTTCTTC
>TRBV27|-|TRBJ1-2|TRBD1
CASSPGTVSSAGYTF
TGTGCCAGCAGTCCCGGGACAGTCAGTTCTGCTGGCTACACCTTC
>TRBV7-9|-|TRBJ2-7|TRBD1
CASSFRTSGQAHYEQYF
TGTGCCAGCAGCTTTAGAACCTCCGGACAGGCCCACTACGAGCAGTACTTC
>TRBV15|-|TRBJ2-7|-
CATSRDLGGSYEQYF
TGTGCCACCAGCAGAGATCTTGGGGGGTCCTACGAGCAGTACTTC
>TRBV7-9|-|TRBJ2-7|TRBD1
CASSLQRTGTYEQYF
TGTGCCAGCAGCTTACAGAGGACAGGGACCTACGAGCAGTACTTC
>TRBV5-4|-|TRBJ2-3|TRBD2
CASSLRLAGRTDTQYF
TGTGCCAGCAGCTTGAGGCTAGCGGGCCGCACAGATACGCAGTATTTT
>TRBV12-3/TRBV12-4|-|TRBJ2-7|TRBD2
CASAGDLYEQYF
TGTGCCTCGGCGGGGGATCTATACGAGCAGTACTTC
>TRBV19|-|TRBJ2-7|TRBD2
CASASGGTSYEQYF
TGTGCCAGTGCTAGCGGGGGGACCTCCTACGAGCAGTACTTC
>TRBV19|-|TRBJ2-2|TRBD2
CASSRLAGGSGELFF
TGTGCCAGTAGTAGACTAGCGGGAGGGTCCGGGGAGCTGTTTTTT
>TRBV5-4|-|TRBJ1-2|-
CASSLETRGYTF
TGTGCCAGCAGCTTGGAGACTCGCGGCTACACCTTC
>TRBV4-1|-|TRBJ1-1|-
CASSTAGGLRIF
TGCGCCAGCAGCACCGCCGGGGGGCTTCGGATCTTT
>TRBV28|-|TRBJ1-4|TRBD1
CASSVTGGGNEKLFF
TGTGCCAGCAGTGTGACAGGGGGTGGGAATGAAAAACTGTTTTTT
>TRBV7-8|once|TRBJ1-2|TRBD1
CASSLPQGGGWNGYTF
TGTGCCAGCAGCTTACCCCAGGGGGGTGGCTGGAATGGCTACACCTTC
>TRBV9|-|TRBJ2-1|-
CASSAGQRAYNEQFF
TGTGCCAGCAGCGCCGGACAGAGGGCCTACAATGAGCAGTTCTTC
>TRBV5-1|-|TRBJ1-6|-
CASSLDSFNSPLHF
TGCGCCAGCAGCTTGGACAGCTTCAATTCACCCCTCCACTTT
>TRBV27|-|TRBJ1-2|TRBD1
CASSWDRGGYGYTF
TGTGCCAGCAGTTGGGACAGGGGCGGCTATGGCTACACCTTC
>TRBV28|-|TRBJ1-1|TRBD1
CASSSYSGGHTEAFF
TGTGCCAGCAGTTCGTATTCAGGGGGCCACACTGAAGCTTTCTTT
>TRBV28|-|TRBJ2-5|-
CASSFIKEETQYF
TGTGCCAGCAGTTTTATTAAGGAGGAGACCCAGTACTTC
>TRBV7-2|-|TRBJ2-7|TRBD2
CASSSVAGFTYEQYF
TGTGCCAGCAGCTCTGTAGCGGGATTTACCTACGAGCAGTACTTC
>TRBV6-2/TRBV6-3|-|TRBJ1-2|TRBD1
CASSLQGYGYTF
TGTGCCAGCAGTCTACAGGGGTATGGCTACACCTTC
>TRBV10-3|-|TRBJ1-5|TRBD1
CAISKEQGALQPQHF
TGTGCCATCAGTAAGGAACAGGGGGCATTGCAGCCCCAGCATTTT
>TRBV27|-|TRBJ1-1|-
CASSFSRGTEAFF
TGTGCCAGCAGTTTCTCCAGGGGCACTGAAGCTTTCTTT
>TRBV19|once|TRBJ2-7|TRBD1
CASNPGQGTYEQYF
TGTGCCAGTAATCCGGGACAGGGCACCTACGAGCAGTACTTC
>TRBV7-3|-|TRBJ1-2|-
CASSLSQVYGYTF
TGTGCCAGCAGCTTAAGCCAGGTCTATGGCTACACCTTC
>TRBV2|-|TRBJ2-7|TRBD1
CASLTGKEQYF
TGTGCCAGCTTGACAGGGAAAGAGCAGTACTTC
>TRBV5-1|-|TRBJ1-2|TRBD1
CASSQGQGYGYTF
TGCGCCAGCAGCCAGGGACAGGGTTATGGCTACACCTTC
>TRBV27|few|TRBJ2-1|TRBD2
CASSFASGAWGVIAGSGNEQFF
TGTGCCAGCAGTTTCGCTTCGGGGGCCTGGGGAGTAATAGCGGGATCGGGGAATGAGCAGTTCTTC
>TRBV4-1|once|TRBJ1-2|-
CASSQGTTGGAVYGYTF
TGCGCCAGCAGCCAAGGGACGACAGGTGGGGCGGTCTATGGCTACACCTTC
>TRBV3-1/TRBV3-2|-|TRBJ2-1|-
CASSHTETYNEQFF
TGTGCCAGCAGCCACACTGAGACCTACAATGAGCAGTTCTTC
>TRBV3-1/TRBV3-2|-|TRBJ1-5|TRBD1
CASSQGGTGANQPQHF
TGTGCCAGCAGCCAAGGCGGGACAGGTGCCAATCAGCCCCAGCATTTT
>TRBV5-4|-|TRBJ2-2|-
CASSPYSGELFF
TGTGCCAGCAGCCCGTACTCCGGGGAGCTGTTTTTT
>TRBV27|-|TRBJ1-5|-
CYETCPDQPQHF
TGTTACGAGACTTGTCCTGATCAGCCCCAGCATTTT
>TRBV7-2|-|TRBJ1-5|-
CASSLTVYSNQPQHF
TGTGCCAGCAGCCTGACAGTGTATAGCAATCAGCCCCAGCATTTT
>TRBV27|-|TRBJ1-6|TRBD1
CASRDRHPPLHF
TGTGCCAGCCGGGACAGGCATCCACCCCTCCACTTT
>TRBV11-3|-|TRBJ1-1|TRBD1
CASSLATGGNTEAFF
TGTGCCAGCAGCTTAGCGACAGGGGGCAACACTGAAGCTTTCTTT
>TRBV2|few|TRBJ1-1|-
CASSERGLLTEAFF
TGTGCCAGCAGTGAACGGGGTCTCCTTACTGAAGCTTTCTTT
>TRBV7-9|-|TRBJ2-5|TRBD2
CASSLVSGGRGETQYF
TGTGCCAGCAGCTTAGTATCGGGGGGGCGCGGAGAGACCCAGTACTTC
>TRBV7-3|-|TRBJ2-2|TRBD2
CASSFSGSNTGELFF
TGTGCCAGCAGCTTTAGCGGGAGTAACACCGGGGAGCTGTTTTTT
>TRBV6-1|-|TRBJ2-3|TRBD2
CASSALAGSGTDTQYF
TGTGCCAGCAGTGCTTTAGCGGGGTCGGGCACAGATACGCAGTATTTT
>TRBV6-2/TRBV6-3|-|TRBJ1-5|TRBD1
CASSYTGGRNQPQHF
TGTGCCAGCAGTTATACAGGGGGCCGCAATCAGCCCCAGCATTTT
>TRBV9|-|TRBJ2-1|TRBD2
CASSPRAGAHNNEQFF
TGTGCCAGCAGCCCAAGAGCGGGGGCCCATAACAATGAGCAGTTCTTC
>TRBV27|-|TRBJ2-7|-
CASSLAGGPLGEQYF
TGTGCCAGCAGTTTAGCGGGCGGTCCCCTCGGCGAGCAGTACTTC
>TRBV19|-|TRBJ1-2|TRBD1
CASSMGQGIYGYTF
TGTGCCAGTAGTATGGGACAGGGTATTTATGGCTACACCTTC
>TRBV29-1|-|TRBJ2-2|TRBD1
CSATGGTGELFF
TGCAGCGCTACAGGGGGCACCGGGGAGCTGTTTTTT